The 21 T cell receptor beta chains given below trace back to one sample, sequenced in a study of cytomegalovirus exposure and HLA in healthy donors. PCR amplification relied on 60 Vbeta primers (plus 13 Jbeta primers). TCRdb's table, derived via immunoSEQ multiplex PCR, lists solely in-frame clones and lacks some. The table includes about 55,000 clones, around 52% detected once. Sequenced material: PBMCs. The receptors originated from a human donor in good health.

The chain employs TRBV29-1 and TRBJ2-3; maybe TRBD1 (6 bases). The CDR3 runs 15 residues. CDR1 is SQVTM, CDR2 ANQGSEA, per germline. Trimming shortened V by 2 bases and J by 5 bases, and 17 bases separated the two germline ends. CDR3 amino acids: CSVEPSGVGRDTQYF. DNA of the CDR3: TGCAGCGTTGAACCTTCAGGGGTTGGGAGAGATACGCAGTATTTT.

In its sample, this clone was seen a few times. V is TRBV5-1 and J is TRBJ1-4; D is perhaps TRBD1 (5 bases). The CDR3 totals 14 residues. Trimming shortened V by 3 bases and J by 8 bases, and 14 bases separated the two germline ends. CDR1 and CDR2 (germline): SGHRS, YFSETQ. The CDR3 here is CASSSGQPQEKLFF. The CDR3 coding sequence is TGCGCCAGCAGCTCCGGACAACCGCAGGAAAAACTGTTTTTT.

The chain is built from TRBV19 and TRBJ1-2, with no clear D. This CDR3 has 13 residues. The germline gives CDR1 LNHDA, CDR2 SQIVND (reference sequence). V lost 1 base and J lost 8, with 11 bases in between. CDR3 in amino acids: CASSIARTGGYTF. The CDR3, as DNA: TGTGCCAGTAGTATAGCTCGGACGGGAGGCTACACCTTC.

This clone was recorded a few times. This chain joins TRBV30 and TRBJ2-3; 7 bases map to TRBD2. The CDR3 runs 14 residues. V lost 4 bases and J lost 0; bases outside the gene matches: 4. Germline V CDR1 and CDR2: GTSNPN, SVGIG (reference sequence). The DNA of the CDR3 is TGTGCCTGGACTAGCGGTGGGAGCACAGATACGCAGTATTTT. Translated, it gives CAWTSGGSTDTQYF.

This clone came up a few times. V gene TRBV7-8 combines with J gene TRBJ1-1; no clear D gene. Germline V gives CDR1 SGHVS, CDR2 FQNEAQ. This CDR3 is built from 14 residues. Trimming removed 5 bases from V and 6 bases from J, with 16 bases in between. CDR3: CASSLTDLHPEAFF. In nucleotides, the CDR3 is TGTGCCAGCAGCCTGACTGACCTACATCCTGAAGCTTTCTTT.

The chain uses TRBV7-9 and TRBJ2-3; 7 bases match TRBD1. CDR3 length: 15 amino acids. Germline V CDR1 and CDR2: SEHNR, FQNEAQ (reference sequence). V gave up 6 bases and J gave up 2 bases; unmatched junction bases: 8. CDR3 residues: CASRDGQANTDTQYF. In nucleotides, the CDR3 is TGTGCCAGCAGAGACGGACAGGCGAACACAGATACGCAGTATTTT.

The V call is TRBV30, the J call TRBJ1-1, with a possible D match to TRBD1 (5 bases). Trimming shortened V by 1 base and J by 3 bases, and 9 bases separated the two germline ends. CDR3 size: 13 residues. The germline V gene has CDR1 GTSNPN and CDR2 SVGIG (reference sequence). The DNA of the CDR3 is TGTGCCTGGAGTGCCGACAGAGACACTGAAGCTTTCTTT. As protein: CAWSADRDTEAFF.

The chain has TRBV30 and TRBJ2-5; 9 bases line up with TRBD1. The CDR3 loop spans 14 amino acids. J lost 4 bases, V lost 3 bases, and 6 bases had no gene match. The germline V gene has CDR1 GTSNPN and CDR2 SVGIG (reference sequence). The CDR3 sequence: CAWSQQGAGETQYF. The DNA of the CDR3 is TGTGCCTGGAGCCAACAGGGGGCTGGAGAGACCCAGTACTTC.

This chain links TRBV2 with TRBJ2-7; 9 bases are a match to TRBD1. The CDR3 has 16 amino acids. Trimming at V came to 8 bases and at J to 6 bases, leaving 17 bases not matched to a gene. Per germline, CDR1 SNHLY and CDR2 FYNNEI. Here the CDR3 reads CASRQGDRDLVFEQYF. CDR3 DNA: TGTGCCAGCCGACAGGGGGACAGGGACCTCGTTTTCGAGCAGTACTTC.

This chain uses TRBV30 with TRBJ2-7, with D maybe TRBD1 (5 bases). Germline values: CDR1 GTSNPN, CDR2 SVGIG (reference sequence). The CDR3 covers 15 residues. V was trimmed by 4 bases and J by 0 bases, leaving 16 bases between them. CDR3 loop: CAWTSRGHFSYEQYF. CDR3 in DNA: TGTGCCTGGACATCCCGAGGACATTTCTCCTACGAGCAGTACTTC.

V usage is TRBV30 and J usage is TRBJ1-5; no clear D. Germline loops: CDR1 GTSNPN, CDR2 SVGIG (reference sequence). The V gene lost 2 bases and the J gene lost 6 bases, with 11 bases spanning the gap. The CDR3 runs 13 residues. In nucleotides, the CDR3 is TGTGCCTGGAGTAAGGCGGAGGGTCAGCCCCAGCATTTT. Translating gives CAWSKAEGQPQHF.

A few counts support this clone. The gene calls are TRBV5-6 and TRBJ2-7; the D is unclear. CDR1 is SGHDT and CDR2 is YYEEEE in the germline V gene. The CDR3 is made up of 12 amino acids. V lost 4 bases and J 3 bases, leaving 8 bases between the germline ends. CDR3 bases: TGTGCCAGCAGCGCCCACAACTACGAGCAGTACTTC. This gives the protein CASSAHNYEQYF.

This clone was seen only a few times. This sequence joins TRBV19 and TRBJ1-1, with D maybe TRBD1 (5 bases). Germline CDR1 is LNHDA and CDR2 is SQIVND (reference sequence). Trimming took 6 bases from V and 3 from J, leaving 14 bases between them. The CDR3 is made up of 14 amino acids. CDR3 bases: TGTGCCAGTAGACCCCAGGGAATCGACACTGAAGCTTTCTTT. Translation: CASRPQGIDTEAFF.

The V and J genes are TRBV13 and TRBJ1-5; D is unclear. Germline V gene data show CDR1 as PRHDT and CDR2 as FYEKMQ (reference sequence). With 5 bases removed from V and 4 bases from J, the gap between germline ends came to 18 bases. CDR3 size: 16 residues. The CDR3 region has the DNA TGTGCCAGCAGCCTGGGAGGAGCCTTGGCGAATCAGCCCCAGCATTTT. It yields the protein CASSLGGALANQPQHF.

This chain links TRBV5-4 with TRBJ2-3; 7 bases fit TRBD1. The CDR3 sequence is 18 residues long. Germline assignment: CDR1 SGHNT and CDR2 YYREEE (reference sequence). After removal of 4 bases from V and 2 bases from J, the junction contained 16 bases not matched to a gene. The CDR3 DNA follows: TGTGCCAGCAGCGCTCTTTTGAGGGGGCCAGAATACACAGATACGCAGTATTTT. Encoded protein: CASSALLRGPEYTDTQYF.

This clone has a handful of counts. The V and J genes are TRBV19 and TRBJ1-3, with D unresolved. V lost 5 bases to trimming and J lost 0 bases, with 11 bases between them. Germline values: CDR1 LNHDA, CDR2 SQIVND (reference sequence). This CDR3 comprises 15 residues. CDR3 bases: TGTGCCAGTAGTTTCCGACACCGCTCTGGAAACACCATATATTTT. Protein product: CASSFRHRSGNTIYF. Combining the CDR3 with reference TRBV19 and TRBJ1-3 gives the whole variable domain DGGITQSPKYLFRKEGQNVTLSCEQNLNHDAMYWYRQDPGQGLRLIYYSQIVNDFQKGDIAEGYSVSREKKESFPLTVTSAQKNPTAFYLCASSFRHRSGNTIYFGEGSWLTVV.

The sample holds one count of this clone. CDR3 protein: CASSLSAGGQETQYF. Here the CDR3 DNA reads TGCGCCAGCAGCTTGTCTGCGGGGGGGCAAGAGACCCAGTACTTC. This chain connects TRBV5-1 to TRBJ2-5, with 9 bases that match TRBD2. CDR3 length: 15 residues. Per germline, CDR1 SGHRS and CDR2 YFSETQ. The V segment lost 1 base and the J segment 2 bases; nucleotides outside the gene matches: 3. Combining the CDR3 with reference TRBV5-1 and TRBJ2-5 gives the whole variable domain KAGVTQTPRYLIKTRGQQVTLSCSPISGHRSVSWYQQTPGQGLQFLFEYFSETQRNKGNFPGRFSGRQFSNSRSEMNVSTLELGDSALYLCASSLSAGGQETQYFGPGTRLLVL.

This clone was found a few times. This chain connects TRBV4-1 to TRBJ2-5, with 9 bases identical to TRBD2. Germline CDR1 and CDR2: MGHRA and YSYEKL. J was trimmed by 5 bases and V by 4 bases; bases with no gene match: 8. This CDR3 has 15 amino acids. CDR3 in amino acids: CASSLTGTSFETQYF. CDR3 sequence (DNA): TGCGCCAGCAGCCTCACCGGGACTAGCTTCGAGACCCAGTACTTC.

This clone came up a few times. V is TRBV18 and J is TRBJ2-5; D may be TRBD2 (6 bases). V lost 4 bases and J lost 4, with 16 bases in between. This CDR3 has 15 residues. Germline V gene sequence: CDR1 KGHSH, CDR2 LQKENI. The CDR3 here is CASSLGTLPRETQYF. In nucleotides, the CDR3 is TGTGCCAGCTCACTAGGGACTCTCCCCCGAGAGACCCAGTACTTC.

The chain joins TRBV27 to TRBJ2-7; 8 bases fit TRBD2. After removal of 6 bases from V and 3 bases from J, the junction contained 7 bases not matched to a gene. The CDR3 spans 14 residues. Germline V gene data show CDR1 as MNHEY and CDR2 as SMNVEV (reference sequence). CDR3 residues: CASRVNGGGYEQYF. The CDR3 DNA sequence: TGTGCCAGCAGGGTAAACGGGGGGGGCTACGAGCAGTACTTC.

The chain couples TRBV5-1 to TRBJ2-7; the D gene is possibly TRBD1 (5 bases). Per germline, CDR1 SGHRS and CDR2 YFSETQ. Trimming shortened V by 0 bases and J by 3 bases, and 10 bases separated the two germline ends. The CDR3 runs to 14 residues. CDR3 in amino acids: CASSLERQIYEQYF. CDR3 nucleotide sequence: TGCGCCAGCAGCTTGGAACGACAGATCTACGAGCAGTACTTC.